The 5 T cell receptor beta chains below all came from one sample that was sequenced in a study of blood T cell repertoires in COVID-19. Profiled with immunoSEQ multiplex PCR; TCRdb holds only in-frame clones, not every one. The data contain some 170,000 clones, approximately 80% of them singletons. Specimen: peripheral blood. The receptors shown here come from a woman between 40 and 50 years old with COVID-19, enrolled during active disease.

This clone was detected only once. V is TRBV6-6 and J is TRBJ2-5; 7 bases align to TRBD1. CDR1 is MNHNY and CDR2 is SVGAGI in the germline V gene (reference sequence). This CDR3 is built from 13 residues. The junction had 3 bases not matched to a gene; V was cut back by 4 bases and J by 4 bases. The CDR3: CASSLTGLETQYF. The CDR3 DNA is TGTGCCAGCAGTTTGACAGGGTTAGAGACCCAGTACTTC.

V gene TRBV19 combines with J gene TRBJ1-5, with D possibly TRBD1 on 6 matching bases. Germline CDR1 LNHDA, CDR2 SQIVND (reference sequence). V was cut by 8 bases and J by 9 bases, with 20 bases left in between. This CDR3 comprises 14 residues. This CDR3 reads CASRDRRPDPPQHF. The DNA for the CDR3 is TGTGCCAGTCGCGACAGGAGGCCCGATCCGCCCCAGCATTTT.

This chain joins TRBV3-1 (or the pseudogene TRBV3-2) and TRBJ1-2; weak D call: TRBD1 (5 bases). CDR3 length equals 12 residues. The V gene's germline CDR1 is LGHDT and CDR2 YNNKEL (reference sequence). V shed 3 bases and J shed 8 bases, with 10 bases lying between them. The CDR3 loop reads CASSHGANGYTF. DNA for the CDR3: TGTGCCAGCAGCCATGGGGCGAACGGCTACACCTTC.

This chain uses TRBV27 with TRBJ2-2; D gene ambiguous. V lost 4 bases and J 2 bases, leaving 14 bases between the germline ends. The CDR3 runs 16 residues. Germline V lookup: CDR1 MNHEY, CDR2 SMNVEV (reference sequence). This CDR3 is CASSWMWADNTGELFF. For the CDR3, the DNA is TGTGCCAGCAGTTGGATGTGGGCCGATAACACCGGGGAGCTGTTTTTT.

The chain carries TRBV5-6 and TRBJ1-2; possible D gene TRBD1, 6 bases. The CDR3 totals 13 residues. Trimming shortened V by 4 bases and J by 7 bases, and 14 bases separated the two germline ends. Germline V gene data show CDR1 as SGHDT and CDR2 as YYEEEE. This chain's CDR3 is CASSLQQGFGYTF. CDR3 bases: TGTGCCAGCAGCCTGCAACAGGGATTTGGCTACACCTTC. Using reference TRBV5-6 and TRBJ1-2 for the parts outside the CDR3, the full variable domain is DAGVTQSPTHLIKTRGQQVTLRCSPKSGHDTVSWYQQALGQGPQFIFQYYEEEERQRGNFPDRFSGHQFPNYSSELNVNALLLGDSALYLCASSLQQGFGYTFGSGTRLTVV.